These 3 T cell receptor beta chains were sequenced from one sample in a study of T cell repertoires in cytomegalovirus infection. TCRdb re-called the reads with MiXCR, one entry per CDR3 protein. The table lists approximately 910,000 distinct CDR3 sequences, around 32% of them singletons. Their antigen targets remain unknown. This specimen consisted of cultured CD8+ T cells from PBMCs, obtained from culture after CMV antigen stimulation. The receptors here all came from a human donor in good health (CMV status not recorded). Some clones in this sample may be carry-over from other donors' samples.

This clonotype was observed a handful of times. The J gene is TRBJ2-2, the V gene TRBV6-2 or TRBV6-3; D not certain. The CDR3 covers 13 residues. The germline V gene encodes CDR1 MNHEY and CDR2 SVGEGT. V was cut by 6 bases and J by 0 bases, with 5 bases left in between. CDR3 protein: CASRATNTGELFF. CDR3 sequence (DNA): TGTGCCAGCAGAGCGACGAACACCGGGGAGCTGTTTTTT.

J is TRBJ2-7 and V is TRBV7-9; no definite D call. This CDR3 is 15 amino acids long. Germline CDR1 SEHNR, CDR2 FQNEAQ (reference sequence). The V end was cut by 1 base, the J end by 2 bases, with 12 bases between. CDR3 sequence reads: CASSLEGLYAYEQYF. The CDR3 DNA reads TGTGCCAGCAGCTTAGAGGGTCTTTACGCCTACGAGCAGTACTTC.

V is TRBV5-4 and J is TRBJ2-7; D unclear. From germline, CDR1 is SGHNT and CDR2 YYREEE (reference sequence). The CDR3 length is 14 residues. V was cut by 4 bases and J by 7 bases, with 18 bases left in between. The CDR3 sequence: CASSHDLSTEEQYF. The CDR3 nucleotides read TGTGCCAGCAGCCACGATCTATCAACCGAAGAGCAGTACTTC. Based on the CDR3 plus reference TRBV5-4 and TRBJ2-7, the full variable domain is ETGVTQSPTHLIKTRGQQVTLRCSSQSGHNTVSWYQQALGQGPQFIFQYYREEENGRGNFPPRFSGLQFPNYSSELNVNALELDDSALYLCASSHDLSTEEQYFGPGTRLTVT.